These 18 T cell receptor beta chains came from one sample sequenced in a study of T cell responses to AZD1222 COVID-19 vaccine. The repertoire was sequenced with immunoSEQ multiplex PCR; TCRdb's copy has only in-frame clones and lacks some. The sample holds 150,000 to 200,000 clones; approximately 93% are singletons and the top ten take roughly 1.3%. Here the sequenced sample was peripheral blood, taken 28 days after the second AZD1222 dose. The receptor set was obtained from an adult who received the AZD1222 COVID-19 vaccine.

The chain combines TRBV11-2 with TRBJ2-7, with TRBD2 matching 7 bases. V lost 1 base and J lost 12; bases outside the gene matches: 6. There are 12 residues in the CDR3. Per germline, CDR1 SGHAT and CDR2 FQNNGV. CDR3 residues: CASSLVTSLTYF. DNA for the CDR3: TGTGCCAGCAGCTTAGTGACTAGCCTAACGTACTTC.

V usage is TRBV15 and J usage is TRBJ1-2; 10 nucleotides line up with TRBD1. There are 15 residues in the CDR3. The V segment lost 3 bases and the J segment 7 bases; nucleotides outside the gene matches: 8. Germline assignment: CDR1 LNHNV and CDR2 YYDKDF (reference sequence). The CDR3 DNA reads as TGTGCCACCAGCAGGAGACAGGGGGCAGGTCGTGGCTACACCTTC. It yields the protein CATSRRQGAGRGYTF.

The V gene is TRBV16, the J gene TRBJ1-2; D is ambiguous. This CDR3 region has 14 residues. The V gene's germline CDR1 is KGHSY and CDR2 FQNENV. The ends were cut back, 3 bases at V and 7 bases at J, with 15 bases in the middle. CDR3 loop: CASSHSGGMRGYTF. In DNA form, the CDR3 reads TGTGCCAGCAGCCATTCCGGAGGTATGCGTGGCTACACCTTC.

The rearrangement joins TRBV6-9 to TRBJ1-5; maybe TRBD1 (6 bases). This CDR3 is built from 18 residues. Germline V lookup: CDR1 MNHGY, CDR2 SVAAGI. The ends were cut back, 10 bases at V and 0 bases at J, with 25 bases in the middle. CDR3 DNA sequence: TGTGCCAAACACCGGACAGACCCCTCCTTTGATAGCAATCAGCCCCAGCATTTT. This translates into CAKHRTDPSFDSNQPQHF.

A few counts support this clone. This chain uses TRBV25-1 with TRBJ2-7; TRBD1 matches 7 bases. The V and J ends lost 5 bases and 4 bases, in that order; junction bases with no gene match: 5. Germline CDR1 reads MGHDK; CDR2 reads SYGVNS. The CDR3 spans 13 residues. The CDR3 reads CASSTGVSYEQYF. For the CDR3, the DNA is TGTGCCAGCAGTACAGGGGTGAGTTACGAGCAGTACTTC.

The V gene is TRBV27, the J gene TRBJ2-7; perhaps TRBD1 as D (6 bases). CDR1 and CDR2 from the germline V gene are MNHEY and SMNVEV (reference sequence). CDR3 length: 14 amino acids. V lost 5 bases to trimming and J lost 5 bases, with 16 bases between them. The CDR3 DNA sequence: TGTGCCAGCAGTATCAGGGGTCCGGAGAACGAGCAGTACTTC. Translation gives CASSIRGPENEQYF.

The J gene is TRBJ2-2, the V gene TRBV6-2 or TRBV6-3; no clear D. The ends were cut back, 0 bases at V and 1 base at J, with 3 bases in the middle. There are 14 residues in the CDR3. Germline loops: CDR1 MNHEY, CDR2 SVGEGT. CDR3 in amino acids: CASSYSVNTGELFF. CDR3 nucleotides: TGTGCCAGCAGTTACTCAGTGAACACCGGGGAGCTGTTTTTT.

V is TRBV7-9 and J is TRBJ2-7; D gene uncertain. Germline V lookup: CDR1 SEHNR, CDR2 FQNEAQ (reference sequence). The CDR3 extends over 19 amino acids. Trimming stripped 0 bases from V and 0 bases from J, with 21 bases between. CDR3: CASSLAAGSGYTGSYEQYF. In DNA form, the CDR3 reads TGTGCCAGCAGCTTAGCAGCAGGTAGTGGTTATACCGGCTCCTACGAGCAGTACTTC.

The V gene is TRBV5-8, the J gene TRBJ2-7; the D is unclear. This CDR3 has 13 residues. CDR1 and CDR2 (germline): SGHTS, YDEGEE. Trimming shortened V by 2 bases and J by 3 bases, and 9 bases separated the two germline ends. The CDR3, as DNA: TGTGCCAGCAGCTTAAGCAGGATCTACGAGCAGTACTTC. As protein: CASSLSRIYEQYF.

The chain has TRBV6-5 and TRBJ2-1; a possible D gene is TRBD1 (6 bases). CDR3 size: 15 residues. CDR1 and CDR2 from the germline V gene are MNHEY and SVGAGI. V was cut by 5 bases and J by 0 bases, with 11 bases left in between. CDR3 protein: CASSHTGNSYNEQFF. The CDR3 nucleotides are TGTGCCAGCAGTCATACAGGGAACTCCTACAATGAGCAGTTCTTC.

The genes are TRBV7-9 and TRBJ2-1; 7 positions match TRBD1. This CDR3 is 15 amino acids long. The ends lost 4 bases at V and 7 bases at J; junction bases unmatched: 10. The germline V gene has CDR1 SEHNR and CDR2 FQNEAQ (reference sequence). The CDR3, as DNA: TGTGCCAGCAGCTCGACAAGAGGACAGGTTAATGAGCAGTTCTTC. The encoded protein is CASSSTRGQVNEQFF.

V and J are TRBV4-2 and TRBJ2-7, with 11 bases matching TRBD2. The V segment lost 0 bases and the J segment 3 bases; nucleotides outside the gene matches: 7. This CDR3 has 17 amino acids. Germline CDR1 is LGHNA and CDR2 is YNFKEQ. The DNA of the CDR3 is TGTGCCAGCAGCCAAGAGGGAGGACTAGCGGGCGGCTACGAGCAGTACTTC. This gives the protein CASSQEGGLAGGYEQYF.

V is TRBV3-1 (or the pseudogene TRBV3-2) and J is TRBJ2-1, with TRBD2 matching 13 bases. Germline assignment: CDR1 LGHDT and CDR2 YNNKEL (reference sequence). This CDR3 contains 15 residues. The V segment lost 4 bases and the J segment 9 bases; nucleotides outside the gene matches: 6. CDR3 amino acids: CASSPTSGRVFEQFF. CDR3 in DNA: TGTGCCAGCAGCCCAACTAGCGGGAGGGTGTTTGAGCAGTTCTTC.

The chain links TRBV9 to TRBJ2-1; D is unresolved. Looked up from germline, CDR1 is SGDLS and CDR2 is YYNGEE. Between the trimmed V and J ends, which lost 4 bases and 7 bases, there was a span of 6 bases. This CDR3 is built from 11 residues. CDR3 nucleotides: TGTGCCAGCAGCTTAGAAAATGAGCAGTTCTTC. It specifies CASSLENEQFF.

The chain is built from TRBV5-5 and TRBJ2-7; TRBD1 matches 10 bases. J lost 0 bases, V lost 4 bases, and 7 bases had no gene match. The CDR3 spans 16 residues. CDR1 and CDR2 (germline): SGHKS, YYEKEE (reference sequence). The CDR3 spells CASSGPGQGYSYEQYF. The CDR3 DNA follows: TGTGCCAGCAGCGGCCCGGGACAGGGGTACTCCTACGAGCAGTACTTC.

The rearrangement uses TRBV7-3 and TRBJ1-1; D possibly corresponds to TRBD1 (5 bases). Germline lookup yields CDR1 SGHTA and CDR2 FQGTGA. V was shortened by 1 base and J by 3 bases, with 12 bases between the two germline ends. This CDR3 has 15 residues. CDR3: CASSLRGIGHTEAFF. CDR3 coding DNA: TGTGCCAGCAGCTTAAGGGGCATAGGGCACACTGAAGCTTTCTTT.

The chain couples TRBV6-4 to TRBJ2-3; tentative D call: TRBD2 (5 bases). Trimming shortened V by 10 bases and J by 2 bases, and 13 bases separated the two germline ends. The CDR3 has 13 residues. Germline CDR1 and CDR2: MRHNA and SNTAGT. Here the CDR3 DNA reads TGTGCCACTTCCCGGGGATCCACAGATACGCAGTATTTT. This sequence encodes CATSRGSTDTQYF.

V is TRBV10-3 and J is TRBJ1-2; a weak D match, TRBD1 (5 bases). This CDR3 region has 14 residues. Germline V lookup: CDR1 ENHRY, CDR2 SYGVKD. V was shortened by 3 bases and J by 1 base, with 9 bases between the two germline ends. Here the CDR3 DNA reads TGTGCCATCAGTGAAAGGGGTCTTAACTATGGCTACACCTTC. Translating it yields CAISERGLNYGYTF.